These 11 T cell receptor beta chains originate from one sample sequenced in a study of metastatic and nonmetastatic thyroid tumors. Before thyroid surgery, none of the patients had received any treatment. TCRdb re-analyzed the PCR reads using MiXCR. The sample lists almost 35,000 clones; around 15% were seen once. Sequenced: blood. All receptors come from a female donor with papillary thyroid cancer or a benign thyroid nodule (not recorded which). Some clones in this sample may be carry-over from other donors' samples.

In its sample, this clone was seen many times. Being one base from a much bigger clone, this may be a read error. Likely a read error: the CDR3 ends without its conserved phenylalanine or tryptophan. The chain recombines TRBV6-1 with TRBJ1-5; D is possibly TRBD1 (5 bases). The germline V gene has CDR1 MNHNS and CDR2 SASEGT. V lost 5 bases and J lost 7, with 15 bases in between. CDR3 length: 14 amino acids. CDR3 coding DNA: TGTGCCAGCAGTATGACTGGGGCAGGCCAGCCCCAGCATTCT. It specifies CASSMTGAGQPQHS.

This clone has a count of ten or more. V gene TRBV3-1 combines with J gene TRBJ1-2; D unclear. The CDR3 has 14 residues. In germline, CDR1 is LGHDT, CDR2 YNNKEL (reference sequence). The germline V and J ends were trimmed by 5 bases and 2 bases, with 12 bases remaining between them. The CDR3 DNA sequence: TGTGCCAGCAGCTTCAGTAGGGCGAACTATGGCTACACCTTC. It yields the protein CASSFSRANYGYTF.

This clone was counted many times. The CDR3 protein is CASSSYRTGTAETQYF. The CDR3 DNA sequence: TGTGCCAGTAGTTCTTACCGTACAGGGACGGCGGAGACCCAGTACTTC. The chain couples TRBV19 to TRBJ2-5; a possible D gene is TRBD1 (6 bases). V lost 5 bases, J lost 5 bases, and 21 bases lay in between. Germline V gene data show CDR1 as LNHDA and CDR2 as SQIVND (reference sequence). The CDR3 has 16 amino acids. The variable domain in full, with the rest retrieved from reference TRBV19 and TRBJ2-5, is DGGITQSPKYLFRKEGQNVTLSCEQNLNHDAMYWYRQDPGQGLRLIYYSQIVNDFQKGDIAEGYSVSREKKESFPLTVTSAQKNPTAFYLCASSSYRTGTAETQYFGPGTRLLVL.

This clone was counted at least ten times. The chain carries TRBV20-1 and TRBJ2-4; D not resolved. V gave up 0 bases and J gave up 9 bases, with 15 bases separating them. Per germline, CDR1 DFQATT and CDR2 SNEGSKA (reference sequence). The CDR3 loop spans 14 amino acids. The CDR3 DNA follows: TGCAGTGCTAGAGATTTTCAGGAGTCGGGCATTCAGTACTTC. It yields the protein CSARDFQESGIQYF.

By frequency in the sample, this clone is medium-sized. The chain links TRBV6-1 to TRBJ2-1, with 8 nucleotides matching TRBD2. J was trimmed by 5 bases and V by 1 base; bases with no gene match: 4. This CDR3 has 15 amino acids. The V gene's germline CDR1 is MNHNS and CDR2 SASEGT. The CDR3: CASSEEAGGHNEQFF. The CDR3 DNA sequence: TGTGCCAGCAGTGAAGAGGCGGGAGGCCACAATGAGCAGTTCTTC.

This clone was detected ten times or more. The rearrangement joins TRBV19 to TRBJ2-6; D gene unclear. The germline gives CDR1 LNHDA, CDR2 SQIVND (reference sequence). Trimming removed 3 bases from V and 1 base from J, with 10 bases in between. The CDR3 totals 16 residues. CDR3 sequence: CASSISSESGANVLTF. The CDR3 DNA reads as TGTGCCAGTAGTATTAGTTCGGAGTCTGGGGCCAACGTCCTGACTTTC.

This clone was seen at least ten times. The chain joins TRBV6-1 to TRBJ2-7, with a weak D call TRBD2 (6 bases). Germline CDR1 MNHNS, CDR2 SASEGT. The CDR3 runs 15 residues. Trimming shortened V by 5 bases and J by 0 bases, and 14 bases separated the two germline ends. In DNA form, the CDR3 reads TGTGCCAGCAGTCCAGCTGCGGGGTTCTCCTACGAGCAGTACTTC. It encodes CASSPAAGFSYEQYF.

This clone came up a few times. One end of the junction does not line up with germline, which may come from a read error. The sample carries other DNA sequences with the same CDR3. This chain joins TRBV6-1 and TRBJ2-3, with 7 positions matching TRBD1. This CDR3 spans 15 amino acids. CDR1 and CDR2 (germline): MNHNS, SASEGT. The CDR3 nucleotides are TGTGCCAGTAGAACACAGGGGCGAGACACAGATACACAGTATTTT. Translation gives CASRTQGRDTDTQYF.

Ten or more counts support this clone. The J gene is TRBJ2-7, the V gene TRBV20-1; 9 positions match TRBD1. V gave up 4 bases and J gave up 9 bases; unmatched junction bases: 16. Germline CDR1 DFQATT, CDR2 SNEGSKA (reference sequence). This CDR3 has 15 amino acids. Here the CDR3 reads CSATRGPGQGKGQYF. CDR3 DNA sequence: TGCAGTGCTACAAGGGGCCCGGGACAGGGTAAAGGGCAGTACTTC.

Regarding this clone: One end of the junction is discordant with germline, which a read error may explain. This chain connects TRBV15 to TRBJ1-2, with D possibly being TRBD1 (6 bases). CDR1 is LNHNV, CDR2 YYDKDF, per germline (reference sequence). CDR3 length: 13 amino acids. This chain's CDR3 is CATSTAQGYGYTF. In nucleotides, the CDR3 is TGTGCTACCAGCACTGCACAGGGTTATGGCTACACCTTC.

CDR3 residues: CAWIPGRAQTSEQYF. CDR3 sequence (DNA): TGTGCCTGGATCCCGGGGAGGGCTCAGACCTCCGAGCAGTACTTC. The V and J genes are TRBV30 and TRBJ2-7; 7 positions agree with TRBD2. The CDR3 runs to 15 residues. Germline V gene lookup returns CDR1 GTSNPN and CDR2 SVGIG (reference sequence). V shed 4 bases and J 6 bases; nucleotides not matched to a gene: 15.